The 10 T cell receptor beta chains reported below all come from one sample, sequenced in a study of PD-L1 blockade in urothelial cancer (dated by TCRdb to 2017 to 2019). The label giving this sample's time point can be read as: pretreatment peripheral blood. The library was generated by the immunoSEQ multiplex PCR assay. TCRdb provides this immuneACCESS table in a form limited to in-frame rearrangements. Some clones are lacking; in checked studies, under half of them reflect an unresolved V gene, and why the rest are absent is not known. Recorded for this sample are 90,000 or so clones; about 90% of them occurred a single time. Of the sample, 1.5% to 2% falls within the top ten clones. Sequencing was performed on PBMCs, taken around atezolizumab (anti-PD-L1) treatment. Receptor source: a man in his 60s with urothelial cancer.

V gene TRBV6-6 combines with J gene TRBJ2-3; 9 nucleotides match TRBD2. The CDR3 spans 16 residues. Germline CDR1 and CDR2: MNHNY and SVGAGI (reference sequence). Germline trimming cut 2 bases from V and 5 bases from J; bases unmatched to any gene: 8. In DNA, the CDR3 is TGTGCCAGCAGTTACGGGCGGGGGGGCCGACTAGATACGCAGTATTTT. It yields the protein CASSYGRGGRLDTQYF.

This clone was counted a few times. This chain joins TRBV19 and TRBJ2-1, with 9 bases lining up with TRBD2. Germline V CDR1 and CDR2: LNHDA, SQIVND (reference sequence). This CDR3 spans 14 amino acids. V lost 8 bases and J lost 6; bases outside the gene matches: 8. The CDR3 region has the DNA TGTGCCAGTGCCGCGGGGGGGCGCAGCAATGAGCAGTTCTTC. As protein: CASAAGGRSNEQFF.

The rearrangement joins TRBV2 to TRBJ1-5, with D unclear. Trimming stripped 3 bases from V and 4 bases from J, with 4 bases between. This CDR3 has 12 amino acids. Germline CDR1 SNHLY, CDR2 FYNNEI. This chain's CDR3 is CASSDGNQPQHF. For the CDR3, the DNA is TGTGCCAGCAGTGACGGTAATCAGCCCCAGCATTTT.

V is TRBV5-6 and J is TRBJ2-5; a weak D match, TRBD2 (6 bases). Trimming shortened V by 4 bases and J by 2 bases, and 15 bases separated the two germline ends. The germline V gene encodes CDR1 SGHDT and CDR2 YYEEEE. The CDR3 spans 15 residues. DNA of the CDR3: TGTGCCAGCAGCCTAGAGGGCGGGGAGCAAGAGACCCAGTACTTC. This sequence encodes CASSLEGGEQETQYF.

The chain is built from TRBV30 and TRBJ1-3; TRBD1 agrees at 8 bases. The CDR3 has 14 residues. V gave up 4 bases and J gave up 4 bases; unmatched junction bases: 6. Germline CDR1 reads GTSNPN; CDR2 reads SVGIG (reference sequence). The CDR3 is CAWNNRGYGNTIYF. The CDR3 region has the DNA TGTGCCTGGAATAACAGGGGGTACGGAAACACCATATATTTT.

The chain carries TRBV6-6 and TRBJ1-6; D may be TRBD1 (5 bases). Germline assignment: CDR1 MNHNY and CDR2 SVGAGI (reference sequence). V lost 2 bases, J lost 4 bases, and 9 bases lay in between. This CDR3 is built from 15 residues. The DNA for the CDR3 is TGTGCCAGCAGTTACGAGCAGGGTTATAATTCACCCCTCCACTTT. The encoded protein is CASSYEQGYNSPLHF.

The V gene is TRBV9, the J gene TRBJ2-2; D ambiguous. The V end was cut by 4 bases, the J end by 1 base, with 14 bases between. CDR1 and CDR2 from the germline V gene are SGDLS and YYNGEE. CDR3 length equals 16 residues. CDR3 sequence: CASSPRSRLNTGELFF. The CDR3 region has the DNA TGTGCCAGCAGCCCGAGGAGCCGTTTGAACACCGGGGAGCTGTTTTTT.

The V gene is TRBV5-4, the J gene TRBJ2-5, with D uncertain. V was pared by 1 base and J by 1 base, with 5 bases between. Germline CDR1 is SGHNT and CDR2 is YYREEE (reference sequence). There are 13 residues in the CDR3. Here the CDR3 DNA reads TGTGCCAGCAGCTTGACATCCCAAGAGACCCAGTACTTC. It yields the protein CASSLTSQETQYF.

This chain joins TRBV7-2 and TRBJ2-7; 9 nucleotides align to TRBD1. Germline CDR1 SGHTA, CDR2 FQGNSA. This CDR3 region has 16 residues. V shed 5 bases, J shed 1 base, and the junction held 9 bases outside the gene matches. Here the CDR3 reads CASSAGTGIGSYEQYF. The CDR3 coding sequence is TGTGCCAGCAGCGCCGGGACAGGGATCGGGTCCTACGAGCAGTACTTC.

The rearrangement joins TRBV5-1 to TRBJ2-3; 10 bases match TRBD1. Germline V gives CDR1 SGHRS, CDR2 YFSETQ. CDR3 size: 14 residues. V lost 4 bases to trimming and J lost 2 bases; unmatched junction nucleotides: 1. This CDR3 is CASSGTGATDTQYF. CDR3 coding DNA: TGCGCCAGCAGCGGGACAGGGGCCACAGATACGCAGTATTTT. The full variable domain, its missing parts supplied by reference TRBV5-1 and TRBJ2-3, is KAGVTQTPRYLIKTRGQQVTLSCSPISGHRSVSWYQQTPGQGLQFLFEYFSETQRNKGNFPGRFSGRQFSNSRSEMNVSTLELGDSALYLCASSGTGATDTQYFGPGTRLTVL.